The 18 T cell receptor beta chains given below trace back to one sample, sequenced in a study of blood T cell repertoires in COVID-19. Profiling relied on immunoSEQ multiplex PCR, and the TCRdb table lists in-frame clones only, not all of them. Of 200,000 to 250,000 clones listed, around 80% were seen once; the top ten hold under 2%. Sequences were obtained from peripheral blood. All receptors derive from a woman of 80 years or more with acute or convalescent COVID-19.

The V and J genes are TRBV29-1 and TRBJ2-1; maybe TRBD2 (5 bases). V shed 4 bases and J shed 1 base, with 8 bases lying between them. This CDR3 region has 13 residues. The germline V gene has CDR1 SQVTM and CDR2 ANQGSEA. The CDR3 sequence is CSVGRLSYNEQFF. CDR3 coding DNA: TGCAGCGTTGGCCGACTATCCTACAATGAGCAGTTCTTC.

This rearrangement joins TRBV7-2 to TRBJ2-2, with D possibly being TRBD2 (5 bases). This CDR3 is 16 amino acids long. Germline V lookup: CDR1 SGHTA, CDR2 FQGNSA. Trimming took 5 bases from V and 0 from J, leaving 13 bases between them. The CDR3 DNA reads TGTGCCAGCAGCCGTAGCCGGACTGCGAACACCGGGGAGCTGTTTTTT. It is translated as CASSRSRTANTGELFF.

The DNA of the CDR3 is TGCGCCAGCAGCCGGACAGACATGACGAACACTGAAGCTTTCTTT. Translating gives CASSRTDMTNTEAFF. This sequence joins TRBV5-1 and TRBJ1-1; the D gene is possibly TRBD1 (6 bases). V was trimmed by 4 bases and J by 1 base, leaving 14 bases between them. Looked up from germline, CDR1 is SGHRS and CDR2 is YFSETQ. CDR3 length: 15 residues.

The chain has TRBV4-3 and TRBJ1-2, with no clear D. Trimming took 1 base from V and 8 from J, leaving 17 bases between them. The CDR3 has 15 amino acids. The germline V gene has CDR1 LGHNA and CDR2 YSLEER. The CDR3 DNA sequence: TGCGCCAGCAGCCAAGTAGGCGCACAGCGGGAAGGCTACACCTTC. This encodes CASSQVGAQREGYTF.

This sequence joins TRBV6-2 or TRBV6-3 and TRBJ1-6; D may be TRBD1 (6 bases). Germline assignment: CDR1 MNHEY and CDR2 SVGEGT. Trimming took 0 bases from V and 7 from J, leaving 10 bases between them. The CDR3 extends over 15 amino acids. Here the CDR3 reads CASSYSDSLNSPLHF. CDR3 nucleotide sequence: TGTGCCAGCAGTTACTCGGACAGTTTGAATTCACCCCTCCACTTT.

V is TRBV28 and J is TRBJ1-2, with no clear D. The CDR3 covers 12 residues. Between the trimmed V and J ends, which lost 6 bases and 2 bases, there was a span of 7 bases. Germline V gene data show CDR1 as MDHEN and CDR2 as SYDVKM. The DNA for the CDR3 is TGTGCCAGCAGCACACGAAACTATGGCTACACCTTC. This encodes CASSTRNYGYTF.

The genes are TRBV6-2 or TRBV6-3 and TRBJ1-4, with 9 bases that match TRBD1. From germline, CDR1 is MNHEY and CDR2 SVGEGT. Trimming removed 5 bases from V and 2 bases from J; junction bases left unmatched: 6. This CDR3 comprises 16 residues. CDR3 protein: CASSNRGPSTNEKLFF. The CDR3 DNA follows: TGTGCCAGCAGTAACAGGGGGCCTTCGACTAATGAAAAACTGTTTTTT.

The rearrangement links TRBV6-6 to TRBJ1-5, with TRBD1 matching over 7 bases. Looked up from germline, CDR1 is MNHNY and CDR2 is SVGAGI (reference sequence). The CDR3 loop spans 14 amino acids. J lost 0 bases, V lost 8 bases, and 4 bases had no gene match. This CDR3 is CASRYRGSNQPQHF. In DNA, the CDR3 is TGTGCCAGCCGGTACAGGGGTAGCAATCAGCCCCAGCATTTT.

The chain is built from TRBV6-2 or TRBV6-3 and TRBJ2-6; tentatively, D is TRBD1 (6 bases). From germline, CDR1 is MNHEY and CDR2 SVGEGT. Trimming removed 6 bases from V and 2 bases from J, with 8 bases in between. The CDR3 has 14 amino acids. CDR3 sequence reads: CASSNRAGANVLTF. The CDR3 nucleotides are TGTGCCAGCAGCAACAGGGCTGGGGCCAACGTCCTGACTTTC.

The chain carries TRBV11-2 and TRBJ1-5; no definite D call. Germline V CDR1 and CDR2: SGHAT, FQNNGV. Between the trimmed V and J ends, which lost 5 bases and 3 bases, there was a span of 8 bases. The CDR3 loop spans 13 amino acids. In DNA form, the CDR3 reads TGTGCCAGCAGCATACAGAACAATCAGCCCCAGCATTTT. It specifies CASSIQNNQPQHF.

The rearrangement joins TRBV7-2 to TRBJ1-2, with D perhaps matching TRBD1 (6 bases). CDR3 size: 16 residues. Trimming cost V 1 base and J 0 bases, with 12 bases left between them. Per the germline V gene, CDR1 is SGHTA and CDR2 is FQGNSA. CDR3 sequence (DNA): TGTGCCAGCAGCTTAGTTGGGGGCAGAACTAACTATGGCTACACCTTC. As protein: CASSLVGGRTNYGYTF.

This chain connects TRBV7-8 to TRBJ1-1; D perhaps matches TRBD1 (6 bases). V gave up 2 bases and J gave up 9 bases, with 13 bases separating them. The CDR3 has 13 amino acids. The V gene's germline CDR1 is SGHVS and CDR2 FQNEAQ. The CDR3 spells CASSLTDSEQAFF. CDR3 bases: TGTGCCAGCAGCTTAACGGACAGTGAACAAGCTTTCTTT.

This chain uses TRBV28 with TRBJ2-5; D might be TRBD1 (6 bases). V gave up 6 bases and J gave up 4 bases, with 21 bases separating them. The CDR3 consists of 16 residues. From germline, CDR1 is MDHEN and CDR2 SYDVKM. The CDR3 DNA sequence: TGTGCCAGCAGACTACTCAGGGGAGCGGAACGAGAGACCCAGTACTTC. Its protein is CASRLLRGAERETQYF. The full variable domain, with the rest looked up from reference TRBV28 and TRBJ2-5, is DVKVTQSSRYLVKRTGEKVFLECVQDMDHENMFWYRQDPGLGLRLIYFSYDVKMKEKGDIPEGYSVSREKKERFSLILESASTNQTSMYLCASRLLRGAERETQYFGPGTRLLVL.

This clone was picked up a small number of times. The chain joins TRBV5-8 to TRBJ1-5; the match to TRBD1 covers 8 bases. V trimming: 5 bases; J trimming: 2 bases; junction bases outside the gene matches: 3. Germline assignment: CDR1 SGHTS and CDR2 YDEGEE. The CDR3 is 14 residues long. Here the CDR3 reads CASSKDRGNQPQHF. The CDR3 DNA sequence: TGTGCCAGCAGTAAGGACAGGGGCAATCAGCCCCAGCATTTT.

J is TRBJ2-2 and V is TRBV7-9; TRBD1 matches at 9 bases. Per the germline V gene, CDR1 is SEHNR and CDR2 is FQNEAQ (reference sequence). Trimming took 6 bases from V and 1 from J; bases not matched to a gene: 12. CDR3 size: 18 residues. CDR3 amino acids: CASSKTGGWVGNTGELFF. The CDR3 DNA reads TGTGCCAGCAGTAAAACAGGGGGCTGGGTCGGGAACACCGGGGAGCTGTTTTTT.

This chain connects TRBV5-1 to TRBJ2-7, with D possibly matching TRBD1 (7 bases). Germline V gene sequence: CDR1 SGHRS, CDR2 YFSETQ. This CDR3 has 13 residues. Trimming took 1 base from V and 7 from J, leaving 12 bases between them. The CDR3 loop is CASSLRQGGEQYF. The CDR3 bases are TGCGCCAGCAGCTTGAGACAGGGAGGTGAGCAGTACTTC.

J is TRBJ2-7 and V is TRBV3-1 (or the pseudogene TRBV3-2); possibly TRBD1 for D (6 bases). Trimming took off 2 bases at V and 3 bases at J, with 17 bases between the two ends. The CDR3 is made up of 16 amino acids. Germline assignment: CDR1 LGHDT and CDR2 YNNKEL (reference sequence). In nucleotides, the CDR3 is TGTGCCAGCAGCCAAACCCTTTGGACAGCAGACTACGAGCAGTACTTC. This sequence encodes CASSQTLWTADYEQYF.

V is TRBV6-5 and J is TRBJ2-3; maybe TRBD2 (5 bases). The CDR3 has 14 residues. Per germline, CDR1 MNHEY and CDR2 SVGAGI. V was trimmed by 7 bases and J by 3 bases, leaving 14 bases between them. The CDR3 loop is CASTRRRKTDTQYF. The CDR3 DNA reads as TGTGCCAGCACAAGAAGGAGGAAGACAGATACGCAGTATTTT.